This section outlines one T cell receptor beta chain sequence together with its context. The repertoire was sequenced with immunoSEQ multiplex PCR; TCRdb's copy has only in-frame clones and lacks some. The sample consists of under 150,000 clones, around 88% of them appearing once. The data are from a study of blood T cell repertoires in COVID-19. CDR3 length equals 11 residues. CDR1 is DFQATT and CDR2 is SNEGSKA in the germline V gene (reference sequence). V was trimmed by 6 bases and J by 2 bases, leaving 7 bases between them. This sequence originates from a woman aged 45-59 years who had recovered from COVID-19. Sequenced input: PBMCs or T cells enriched from blood (not recorded which). The gene calls are TRBV20-1 and TRBJ1-1; unclear D gene. Here the CDR3 DNA reads TGCAGTGCCGGGGAAAACACTGAAGCTTTCTTT. Translated: CSAGENTEAFF.